The 26 T cell receptor beta chains given below trace back to one sample, sequenced in a study of radiation and T cells in renal cell carcinoma. This sample's time point: baseline pretreatment blood. Specified treatment: 15 Gy SBRT to primary tumor, nephrectomy 4 weeks later. Repertoires were generated with immunoSEQ multiplex PCR, while TCRdb's copy carries only in-frame clones and drops some. The repertoire holds approximately 120,000 clones, with around 84% as singletons. The sample consisted of blood, taken from a patient whose treatment included radiotherapy and nephrectomy. The receptors come from a woman aged 55-75 years with renal cell carcinoma.

V usage is TRBV27 and J usage is TRBJ1-2; D unclear. This CDR3 has 16 amino acids. The ends were cut back, 6 bases at V and 0 bases at J, with 17 bases in the middle. CDR1 MNHEY and CDR2 SMNVEV come from the germline V gene (reference sequence). For the CDR3, the DNA is TGTGCCAGCAGACCGGCTGAGGGAAACTCTAACTATGGCTACACCTTC. Translating gives CASRPAEGNSNYGYTF.

The V gene is TRBV2, the J gene TRBJ2-5; TRBD2 matches 8 bases. In germline, CDR1 is SNHLY, CDR2 FYNNEI. With V trimmed by 7 bases and J by 5 bases, 9 bases remained unmatched. The CDR3 has 14 amino acids. In DNA form, the CDR3 reads TGTGCCAGCATCCTCCCGGGGGGGCGTGAGACCCAGTACTTC. Its translation: CASILPGGRETQYF.

The count of this clone is one. The rearrangement joins TRBV5-6 to TRBJ1-2; possibly TRBD1 for D (5 bases). V was shortened by 3 bases and J by 6 bases, with 15 bases between the two germline ends. This CDR3 has 14 residues. Germline assignment: CDR1 SGHDT and CDR2 YYEEEE. CDR3 nucleotides: TGTGCCAGCAGCTCATTAGGCAGGGATAATGGCTACACCTTC. As protein: CASSSLGRDNGYTF.

This clone occurred once. The J gene is TRBJ2-1, the V gene TRBV4-3; tentative D call: TRBD2 (6 bases). The V end was cut by 0 bases, the J end by 4 bases, with 16 bases between. CDR1 is LGHNA, CDR2 YSLEER, per germline. The length of the CDR3 is 17 residues. CDR3 sequence: CASSQEGSGGKYNEQFF. The CDR3 nucleotides are TGCGCCAGCAGCCAAGAGGGGTCTGGGGGGAAATACAATGAGCAGTTCTTC.

The chain links TRBV7-8 to TRBJ1-3; TRBD1 might be the D (5 bases). Germline-derived CDR1 and CDR2 are SGHVS and FQNEAQ. This CDR3 comprises 14 residues. V lost 4 bases to trimming and J lost 3 bases, with 10 bases between them. The CDR3 region is CASSSYRFGNTIYF. The DNA of the CDR3 is TGTGCCAGCAGCTCGTACAGGTTTGGAAACACCATATATTTT.

The count of this clone is one. The chain recombines TRBV9 with TRBJ2-2, with TRBD2 matching over 9 bases. Germline CDR1 SGDLS, CDR2 YYNGEE. V gave up 4 bases and J gave up 3 bases; unmatched junction bases: 7. This CDR3 is 16 amino acids long. CDR3 nucleotide sequence: TGTGCCAGCAGCCCCGCGGGGGGGCGAGACACCGGGGAGCTGTTTTTT. As protein: CASSPAGGRDTGELFF.

This rearrangement joins TRBV7-2 to TRBJ2-7, with 9 bases aligning to TRBD2. CDR1 is SGHTA, CDR2 FQGNSA, per germline. Unmatched junction bases numbered 3, after V lost 1 base and J lost 2 bases. The CDR3 is made up of 15 amino acids. This CDR3 reads CASSLVAGDTYEQYF. The DNA for the CDR3 is TGTGCCAGCAGCTTAGTAGCGGGGGACACCTACGAGCAGTACTTC. The whole variable domain, remainder taken from reference TRBV7-2 and TRBJ2-7, is GAGVSQSPSNKVTEKGKDVELRCDPISGHTALYWYRQSLGQGLEFLIYFQGNSAPDKSGLPSDRFSAERTGGSVSTLTIQRTQQEDSAVYLCASSLVAGDTYEQYFGPGTRLTVT.

The V and J genes are TRBV2 and TRBJ1-6; TRBD1 agrees at 7 bases. The CDR3 length is 15 residues. Germline V CDR1 and CDR2: SNHLY, FYNNEI. Trimming took 7 bases from V and 4 from J; bases not matched to a gene: 7. CDR3 nucleotides: TGTGCCAGCACCCCCGGGACAGTTTATAATTCACCCCTCCACTTT. Amino acids: CASTPGTVYNSPLHF.

This chain links TRBV30 with TRBJ2-3, with TRBD1 as a possible D gene (6 bases). Germline V gives CDR1 GTSNPN, CDR2 SVGIG (reference sequence). V was clipped by 2 bases and J by 6 bases, with 18 bases between them. This CDR3 comprises 15 residues. The CDR3 region is CAWSSLGALGDTQYF. The CDR3 coding sequence is TGTGCCTGGAGTTCATTGGGGGCCCTTGGGGATACGCAGTATTTT.

The V gene is TRBV5-1, the J gene TRBJ1-1; D may be TRBD1 (6 bases). Germline assignment: CDR1 SGHRS and CDR2 YFSETQ. V was trimmed by 0 bases and J by 8 bases, leaving 14 bases between them. CDR3 length: 14 amino acids. The CDR3 DNA reads as TGCGCCAGCAGCTTGGGGACAGACTGGGGGGAAGCTTTCTTT. Protein product: CASSLGTDWGEAFF. Using reference TRBV5-1 and TRBJ1-1 for the parts outside the CDR3, the full variable domain is KAGVTQTPRYLIKTRGQQVTLSCSPISGHRSVSWYQQTPGQGLQFLFEYFSETQRNKGNFPGRFSGRQFSNSRSEMNVSTLELGDSALYLCASSLGTDWGEAFFGQGTRLTVV.

V gene TRBV18 combines with J gene TRBJ2-3; possibly TRBD1 for D (7 bases). V dropped 5 bases and J dropped 1 base, with 16 bases sitting between them. Germline V gene data show CDR1 as KGHSH and CDR2 as LQKENI. This CDR3 spans 16 amino acids. CDR3 residues: CASSSRGARGTDTQYF. Here the CDR3 DNA reads TGTGCCAGCTCATCCAGGGGGGCGCGTGGCACAGATACGCAGTATTTT. The full variable domain, in which reference TRBV18 and TRBJ2-3 provide the parts outside the CDR3, is NAGVMQNPRHLVRRRGQEARLRCSPMKGHSHVYWYRQLPEEGLKFMVYLQKENIIDESGMPKERFSAEFPKEGPSILRIQQVVRGDSAAYFCASSSRGARGTDTQYFGPGTRLTVL.

This clone was detected once. The chain has TRBV28 and TRBJ2-2; no firm D call. There are 15 residues in the CDR3. The germline V gene encodes CDR1 MDHEN and CDR2 SYDVKM. V was shortened by 2 bases and J by 4 bases, with 11 bases between the two germline ends. This CDR3 reads CASSLTVTVTGELFF. The CDR3 nucleotides read TGTGCCAGCAGTTTAACGGTGACGGTCACCGGGGAGCTGTTTTTT.

The chain combines TRBV19 with TRBJ2-1, with D tentatively TRBD1 (6 bases). V was pared by 7 bases and J by 9 bases, with 16 bases between. This CDR3 comprises 13 residues. Germline V gene data show CDR1 as LNHDA and CDR2 as SQIVND (reference sequence). The CDR3 loop is CASIGQIEAEQFF. CDR3 bases: TGTGCCAGTATCGGACAGATAGAGGCTGAGCAGTTCTTC.

This clone appeared a single time. The genes are TRBV6-1 and TRBJ2-2; tentatively, D is TRBD1 or TRBD2 (5 bases each). Trimming stripped 7 bases from V and 0 bases from J, with 12 bases between. The CDR3 sequence is 15 residues long. Germline CDR1 reads MNHNS; CDR2 reads SASEGT. CDR3 loop: CASTLGDANTGELFF. The CDR3, as DNA: TGTGCCAGCACCCTTGGGGACGCGAACACCGGGGAGCTGTTTTTT.

The rearrangement uses TRBV12-5 and TRBJ2-5, with D tentatively TRBD2 (5 bases). This CDR3 is built from 12 residues. V was shortened by 7 bases and J by 3 bases, with 9 bases between the two germline ends. Germline V gene sequence: CDR1 LGHNT, CDR2 FRNRAP. CDR3 loop: CASARGEETQYF. The CDR3 DNA is TGTGCTAGTGCCCGGGGAGAAGAGACCCAGTACTTC.

The chain uses TRBV6-5 and TRBJ2-7; D is tentatively TRBD1 or TRBD2 (5 bases each). The CDR3 is 15 residues long. Germline V gene data show CDR1 as MNHEY and CDR2 as SVGAGI. Trimming removed 0 bases at V and 2 bases at J, with 11 bases between. As DNA, the CDR3 is TGTGCCAGCAGTTACTCGGGGGACGGGGCCTACGAGCAGTACTTC. This gives the protein CASSYSGDGAYEQYF.

The chain combines TRBV19 with TRBJ1-3, with D hard to call. With 5 bases removed from V and 3 bases from J, the gap between germline ends came to 11 bases. The CDR3 is made up of 14 amino acids. Germline lookup yields CDR1 LNHDA and CDR2 SQIVND (reference sequence). In DNA form, the CDR3 reads TGTGCCAGTAGTCCTCTGACAAATGGAAACACCATATATTTT. Translating gives CASSPLTNGNTIYF.

This chain uses TRBV28 with TRBJ1-5, with a tentative D call TRBD1 (5 bases). This CDR3 region has 12 residues. The germline gives CDR1 MDHEN, CDR2 SYDVKM. V was clipped by 4 bases and J by 10 bases, with 11 bases between them. This CDR3 reads CASSYTGGPQHF. The CDR3 DNA reads as TGTGCCAGCAGTTATACAGGAGGACCCCAGCATTTT.

The chain uses TRBV6-5 and TRBJ2-2; no firm D call. The V end lost 4 bases, the J end lost 7 bases, and 13 bases lay between the germline ends. The germline gives CDR1 MNHEY, CDR2 SVGAGI. The CDR3 length is 14 residues. The CDR3 region has the DNA TGTGCCAGCAGTTTCCTAACCTCTGGCGGGGAGCTGTTTTTT. It is translated as CASSFLTSGGELFF.

V usage is TRBV5-6 and J usage is TRBJ1-5; D remains ambiguous. CDR3 size: 16 residues. Per germline, CDR1 SGHDT and CDR2 YYEEEE. Trimming removed 1 base at V and 0 bases at J, with 11 bases between. The CDR3 is CASSLFAGNSNQPQHF. The CDR3 region has the DNA TGTGCCAGCAGCTTGTTCGCAGGCAATAGCAATCAGCCCCAGCATTTT.

The V gene is TRBV5-4, the J gene TRBJ2-1, with TRBD2 matching over 7 bases. J lost 4 bases, V lost 3 bases, and 4 bases had no gene match. There are 14 residues in the CDR3. From germline, CDR1 is SGHNT and CDR2 YYREEE (reference sequence). The CDR3 here is CASSSPSGYNEQFF. The CDR3 region has the DNA TGTGCCAGCAGCTCTCCTAGCGGTTACAATGAGCAGTTCTTC.

The chain is built from TRBV28 and TRBJ2-2, with 15 nucleotides matching TRBD2. The CDR3 loop spans 17 amino acids. Germline V gene sequence: CDR1 MDHEN, CDR2 SYDVKM. V lost 5 bases, J lost 6 bases, and 7 bases stayed unmatched. This CDR3 reads CASSPGLAGGPAGELFF. CDR3 nucleotide sequence: TGTGCCAGCAGTCCAGGACTAGCGGGAGGGCCAGCCGGGGAGCTGTTTTTT.

The CDR3 DNA is TGTGCCTGGGGGAATGGGGGGAGCACAGATACGCAGTATTTT. As protein: CAWGNGGSTDTQYF. This sequence joins TRBV30 and TRBJ2-3; weak D call: TRBD2 (6 bases). This CDR3 has 14 residues. In germline, CDR1 is GTSNPN, CDR2 SVGIG (reference sequence). Trimming left V 5 bases short and J 0 bases short, with 12 bases between.

This clone was recorded once. The chain combines TRBV5-1 with TRBJ1-5, with D hard to call. The CDR3 consists of 14 residues. Trimming cost V 5 bases and J 0 bases, with 9 bases left between them. The germline CDR1 and CDR2 sequences are SGHRS and YFSETQ. CDR3 loop: CASRLDPSNQPQHF. The CDR3 coding sequence is TGCGCCAGCAGATTAGACCCTAGCAATCAGCCCCAGCATTTT.

The chain is built from TRBV19 and TRBJ1-5, with D possibly TRBD1 on 5 matching bases. V was shortened by 4 bases and J by 1 base, with 11 bases between the two germline ends. CDR1 and CDR2 (germline): LNHDA, SQIVND (reference sequence). The CDR3 covers 15 residues. This chain's CDR3 is CASSTTGGSNQPQHF. In nucleotides, the CDR3 is TGTGCCAGTAGTACCACCGGGGGAAGCAATCAGCCCCAGCATTTT.

V usage is TRBV5-1 and J usage is TRBJ2-5; D not certain. Trimming took 4 bases from V and 2 from J, leaving 12 bases between them. This CDR3 is built from 14 residues. Looked up from germline, CDR1 is SGHRS and CDR2 is YFSETQ. Here the CDR3 reads CASSPDPRQETQYF. The DNA of the CDR3 is TGCGCCAGCAGCCCGGACCCCAGACAAGAGACCCAGTACTTC.